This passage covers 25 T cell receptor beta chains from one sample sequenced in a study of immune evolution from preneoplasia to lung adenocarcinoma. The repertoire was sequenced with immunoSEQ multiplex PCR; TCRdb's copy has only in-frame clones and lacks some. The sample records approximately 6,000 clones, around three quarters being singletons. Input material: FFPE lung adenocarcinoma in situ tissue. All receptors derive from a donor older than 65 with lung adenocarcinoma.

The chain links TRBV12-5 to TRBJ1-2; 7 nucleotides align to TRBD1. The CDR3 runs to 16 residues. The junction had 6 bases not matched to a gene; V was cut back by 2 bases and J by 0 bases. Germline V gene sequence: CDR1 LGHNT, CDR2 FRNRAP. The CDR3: CASGLPPGQPNYGYTF. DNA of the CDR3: TGTGCTAGTGGTTTGCCCCCGGGACAGCCTAACTATGGCTACACCTTC.

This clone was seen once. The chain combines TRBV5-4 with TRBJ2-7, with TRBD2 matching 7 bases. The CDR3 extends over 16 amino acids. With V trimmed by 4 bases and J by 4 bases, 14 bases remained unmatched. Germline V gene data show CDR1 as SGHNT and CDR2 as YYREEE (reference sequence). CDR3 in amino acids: CASSQGSGGSGYEQYF. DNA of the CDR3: TGTGCCAGCAGCCAAGGGTCGGGCGGGAGTGGGTACGAGCAGTACTTC.

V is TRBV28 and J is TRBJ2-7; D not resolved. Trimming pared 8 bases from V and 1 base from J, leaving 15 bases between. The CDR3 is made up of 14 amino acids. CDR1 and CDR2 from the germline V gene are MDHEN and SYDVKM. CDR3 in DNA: TGTGCCAGCCGGCCCCCCGGACGGTCCTACGAGCAGTACTTC. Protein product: CASRPPGRSYEQYF.

CDR3 sequence reads: CASSLDRQGSGELFF. Written as DNA, the CDR3 is TGTGCCAGCAGCTTAGATCGACAGGGGTCCGGGGAGCTGTTTTTT. The chain is built from TRBV11-3 and TRBJ2-2, with 8 bases fitting TRBD1. Unmatched junction bases numbered 3, after V lost 0 bases and J lost 6 bases. CDR1 SGHNT and CDR2 YENEEA come from the germline V gene. The CDR3 consists of 15 residues.

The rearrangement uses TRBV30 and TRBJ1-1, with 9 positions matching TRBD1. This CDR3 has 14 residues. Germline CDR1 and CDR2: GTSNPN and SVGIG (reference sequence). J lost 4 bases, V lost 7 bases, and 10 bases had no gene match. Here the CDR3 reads CAYLSTGGGTEAFF. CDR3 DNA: TGTGCCTACCTATCGACAGGGGGAGGCACTGAAGCTTTCTTT.

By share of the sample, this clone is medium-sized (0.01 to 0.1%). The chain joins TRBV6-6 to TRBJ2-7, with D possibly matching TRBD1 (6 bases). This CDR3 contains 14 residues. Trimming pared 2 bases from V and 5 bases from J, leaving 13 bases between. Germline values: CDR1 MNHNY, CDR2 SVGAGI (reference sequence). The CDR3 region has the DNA TGTGCCAGCAGTTACGGCTCAGGGGATAACGAGCAGTACTTC. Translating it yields CASSYGSGDNEQYF.

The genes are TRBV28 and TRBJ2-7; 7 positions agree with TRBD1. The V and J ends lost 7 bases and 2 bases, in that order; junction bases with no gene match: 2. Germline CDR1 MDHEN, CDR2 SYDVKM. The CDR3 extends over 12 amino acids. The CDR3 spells CASTDRAYEQYF. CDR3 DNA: TGTGCCAGCACCGACAGGGCCTACGAGCAGTACTTC.

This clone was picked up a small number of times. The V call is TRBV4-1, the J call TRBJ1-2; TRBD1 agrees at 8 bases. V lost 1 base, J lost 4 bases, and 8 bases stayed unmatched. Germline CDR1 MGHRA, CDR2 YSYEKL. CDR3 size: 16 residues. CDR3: CASSQVGTGELYGYTF. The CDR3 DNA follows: TGCGCCAGCAGCCAAGTTGGGACAGGAGAACTCTATGGCTACACCTTC.

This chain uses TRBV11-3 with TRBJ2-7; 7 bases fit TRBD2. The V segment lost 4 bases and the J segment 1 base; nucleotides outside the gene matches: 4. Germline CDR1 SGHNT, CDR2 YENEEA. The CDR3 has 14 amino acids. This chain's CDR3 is CASSSLAVSYEQYF. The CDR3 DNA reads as TGTGCCAGCAGCTCTCTAGCGGTATCCTACGAGCAGTACTTC.

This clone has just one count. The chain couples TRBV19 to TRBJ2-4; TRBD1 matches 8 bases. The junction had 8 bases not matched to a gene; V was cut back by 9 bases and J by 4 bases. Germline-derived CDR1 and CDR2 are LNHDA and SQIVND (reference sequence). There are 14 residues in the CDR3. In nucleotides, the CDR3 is TGTGCCAGCAGCAGCCGGGACAGGAAAAACATTCAGTACTTC. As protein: CASSSRDRKNIQYF.

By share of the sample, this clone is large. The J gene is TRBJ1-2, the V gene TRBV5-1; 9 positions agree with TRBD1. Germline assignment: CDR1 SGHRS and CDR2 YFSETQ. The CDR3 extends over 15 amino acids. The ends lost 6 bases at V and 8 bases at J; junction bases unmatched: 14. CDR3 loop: CASTGQGRGAGGYTF. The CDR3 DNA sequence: TGCGCCAGCACCGGACAGGGGAGGGGAGCGGGAGGCTACACCTTC.

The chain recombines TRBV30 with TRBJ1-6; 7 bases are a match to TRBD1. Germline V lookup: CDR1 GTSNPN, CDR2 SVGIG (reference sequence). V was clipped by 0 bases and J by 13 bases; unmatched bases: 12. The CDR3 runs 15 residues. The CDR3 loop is CAWSVLAGGEAPLHF. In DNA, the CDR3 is TGTGCCTGGAGTGTACTAGCAGGGGGAGAGGCTCCCCTCCACTTT.

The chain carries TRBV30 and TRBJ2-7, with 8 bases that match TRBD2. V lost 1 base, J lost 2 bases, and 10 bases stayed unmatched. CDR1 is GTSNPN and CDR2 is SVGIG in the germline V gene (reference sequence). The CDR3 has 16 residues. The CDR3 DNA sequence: TGTGCCTGGAGTGCCCGAGTAGCGGGGAATACCTACGAGCAGTACTTC. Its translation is CAWSARVAGNTYEQYF. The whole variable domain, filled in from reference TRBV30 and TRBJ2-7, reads SQTIHQWPATLVQPVGSPLSLECTVEGTSNPNLYWYRQAAGRGLQLLFYSVGIGQISSEVPQNLSASRPQDRQFILSSKKLLLSDSGFYLCAWSARVAGNTYEQYFGPGTRLTVT.

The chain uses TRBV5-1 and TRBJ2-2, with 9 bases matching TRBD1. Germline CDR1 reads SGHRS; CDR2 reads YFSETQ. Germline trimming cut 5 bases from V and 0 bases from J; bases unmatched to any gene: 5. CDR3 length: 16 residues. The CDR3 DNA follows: TGCGCCAGCAGACCACAGGGGGCAGCGAACACCGGGGAGCTGTTTTTT. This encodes CASRPQGAANTGELFF.

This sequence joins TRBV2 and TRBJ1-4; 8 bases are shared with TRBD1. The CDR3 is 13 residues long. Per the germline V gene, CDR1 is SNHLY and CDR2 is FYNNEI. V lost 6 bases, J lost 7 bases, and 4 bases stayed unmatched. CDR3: CASRDGTGEKLFF. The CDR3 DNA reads TGTGCCAGCAGGGACGGGACAGGTGAAAAACTGTTTTTT. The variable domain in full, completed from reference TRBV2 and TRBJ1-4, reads EPEVTQTPSHQVTQMGQEVILRCVPISNHLYFYWYRQILGQKVEFLVSFYNNEISEKSEIFDDQFSVERPDGSNFTLKIRSTKLEDSAMYFCASRDGTGEKLFFGSGTQLSVL.

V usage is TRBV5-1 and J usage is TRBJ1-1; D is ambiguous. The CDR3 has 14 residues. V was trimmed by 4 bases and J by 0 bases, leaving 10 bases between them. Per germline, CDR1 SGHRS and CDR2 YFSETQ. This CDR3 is CASSLDHMNTEAFF. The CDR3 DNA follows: TGCGCCAGCAGCCTGGACCACATGAACACTGAAGCTTTCTTT.

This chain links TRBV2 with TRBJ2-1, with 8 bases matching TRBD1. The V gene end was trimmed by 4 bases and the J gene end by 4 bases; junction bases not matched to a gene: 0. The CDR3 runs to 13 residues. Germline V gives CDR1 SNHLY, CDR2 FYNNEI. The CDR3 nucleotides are TGTGCCAGCAGTGGGACAGGGTACAATGAGCAGTTCTTC. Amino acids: CASSGTGYNEQFF.

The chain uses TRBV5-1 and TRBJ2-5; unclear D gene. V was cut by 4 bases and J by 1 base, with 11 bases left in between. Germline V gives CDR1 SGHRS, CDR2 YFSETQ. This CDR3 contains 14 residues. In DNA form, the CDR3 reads TGCGCCAGCAGCCTGGAGAGCATCCAAGAGACCCAGTACTTC. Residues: CASSLESIQETQYF.

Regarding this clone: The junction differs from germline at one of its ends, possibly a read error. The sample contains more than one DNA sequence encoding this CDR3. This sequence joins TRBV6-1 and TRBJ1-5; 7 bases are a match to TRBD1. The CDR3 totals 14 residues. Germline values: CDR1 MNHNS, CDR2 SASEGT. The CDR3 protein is CASSKTGLGQPQHF. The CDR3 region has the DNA TGTGCCAGCAGTAAGACAGGGTTAGGGCAGCCTCAGCATTTT.

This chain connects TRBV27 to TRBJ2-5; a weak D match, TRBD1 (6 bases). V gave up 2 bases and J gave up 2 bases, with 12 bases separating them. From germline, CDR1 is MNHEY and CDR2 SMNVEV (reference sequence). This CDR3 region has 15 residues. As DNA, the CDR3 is TGTGCCAGCAGTTTAATCGGGCAGGGGCAAGAGACCCAGTACTTC. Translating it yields CASSLIGQGQETQYF.

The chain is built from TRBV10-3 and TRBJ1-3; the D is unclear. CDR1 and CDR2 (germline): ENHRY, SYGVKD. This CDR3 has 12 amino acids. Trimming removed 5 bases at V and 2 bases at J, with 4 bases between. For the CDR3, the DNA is TGTGCCATCAGTCCAGCTGGAAACACCATATATTTT. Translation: CAISPAGNTIYF.

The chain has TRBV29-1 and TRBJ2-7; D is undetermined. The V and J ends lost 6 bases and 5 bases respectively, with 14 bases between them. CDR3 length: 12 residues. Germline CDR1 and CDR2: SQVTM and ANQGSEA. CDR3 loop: CSVFQPPHEQYF. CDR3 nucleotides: TGCAGCGTGTTCCAACCCCCCCACGAGCAGTACTTC.

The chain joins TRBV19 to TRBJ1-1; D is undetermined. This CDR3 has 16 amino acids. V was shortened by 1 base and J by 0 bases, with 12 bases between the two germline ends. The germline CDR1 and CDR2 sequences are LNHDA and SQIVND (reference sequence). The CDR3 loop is CASSIGRGRLNTEAFF. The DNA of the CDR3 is TGTGCCAGTAGTATAGGGCGCGGCAGATTGAACACTGAAGCTTTCTTT.

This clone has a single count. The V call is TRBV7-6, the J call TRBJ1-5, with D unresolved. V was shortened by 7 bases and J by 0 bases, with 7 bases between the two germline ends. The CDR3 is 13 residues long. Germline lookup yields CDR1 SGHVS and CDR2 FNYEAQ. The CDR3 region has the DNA TGTGCCAGCACCCAGAATAGCAATCAGCCCCAGCATTTT. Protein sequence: CASTQNSNQPQHF.

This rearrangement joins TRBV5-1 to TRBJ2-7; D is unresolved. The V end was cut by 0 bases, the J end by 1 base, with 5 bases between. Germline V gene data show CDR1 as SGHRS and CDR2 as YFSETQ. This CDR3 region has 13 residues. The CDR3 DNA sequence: TGCGCCAGCAGCTTGGTGGGATCCTACGAGCAGTACTTC. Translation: CASSLVGSYEQYF.